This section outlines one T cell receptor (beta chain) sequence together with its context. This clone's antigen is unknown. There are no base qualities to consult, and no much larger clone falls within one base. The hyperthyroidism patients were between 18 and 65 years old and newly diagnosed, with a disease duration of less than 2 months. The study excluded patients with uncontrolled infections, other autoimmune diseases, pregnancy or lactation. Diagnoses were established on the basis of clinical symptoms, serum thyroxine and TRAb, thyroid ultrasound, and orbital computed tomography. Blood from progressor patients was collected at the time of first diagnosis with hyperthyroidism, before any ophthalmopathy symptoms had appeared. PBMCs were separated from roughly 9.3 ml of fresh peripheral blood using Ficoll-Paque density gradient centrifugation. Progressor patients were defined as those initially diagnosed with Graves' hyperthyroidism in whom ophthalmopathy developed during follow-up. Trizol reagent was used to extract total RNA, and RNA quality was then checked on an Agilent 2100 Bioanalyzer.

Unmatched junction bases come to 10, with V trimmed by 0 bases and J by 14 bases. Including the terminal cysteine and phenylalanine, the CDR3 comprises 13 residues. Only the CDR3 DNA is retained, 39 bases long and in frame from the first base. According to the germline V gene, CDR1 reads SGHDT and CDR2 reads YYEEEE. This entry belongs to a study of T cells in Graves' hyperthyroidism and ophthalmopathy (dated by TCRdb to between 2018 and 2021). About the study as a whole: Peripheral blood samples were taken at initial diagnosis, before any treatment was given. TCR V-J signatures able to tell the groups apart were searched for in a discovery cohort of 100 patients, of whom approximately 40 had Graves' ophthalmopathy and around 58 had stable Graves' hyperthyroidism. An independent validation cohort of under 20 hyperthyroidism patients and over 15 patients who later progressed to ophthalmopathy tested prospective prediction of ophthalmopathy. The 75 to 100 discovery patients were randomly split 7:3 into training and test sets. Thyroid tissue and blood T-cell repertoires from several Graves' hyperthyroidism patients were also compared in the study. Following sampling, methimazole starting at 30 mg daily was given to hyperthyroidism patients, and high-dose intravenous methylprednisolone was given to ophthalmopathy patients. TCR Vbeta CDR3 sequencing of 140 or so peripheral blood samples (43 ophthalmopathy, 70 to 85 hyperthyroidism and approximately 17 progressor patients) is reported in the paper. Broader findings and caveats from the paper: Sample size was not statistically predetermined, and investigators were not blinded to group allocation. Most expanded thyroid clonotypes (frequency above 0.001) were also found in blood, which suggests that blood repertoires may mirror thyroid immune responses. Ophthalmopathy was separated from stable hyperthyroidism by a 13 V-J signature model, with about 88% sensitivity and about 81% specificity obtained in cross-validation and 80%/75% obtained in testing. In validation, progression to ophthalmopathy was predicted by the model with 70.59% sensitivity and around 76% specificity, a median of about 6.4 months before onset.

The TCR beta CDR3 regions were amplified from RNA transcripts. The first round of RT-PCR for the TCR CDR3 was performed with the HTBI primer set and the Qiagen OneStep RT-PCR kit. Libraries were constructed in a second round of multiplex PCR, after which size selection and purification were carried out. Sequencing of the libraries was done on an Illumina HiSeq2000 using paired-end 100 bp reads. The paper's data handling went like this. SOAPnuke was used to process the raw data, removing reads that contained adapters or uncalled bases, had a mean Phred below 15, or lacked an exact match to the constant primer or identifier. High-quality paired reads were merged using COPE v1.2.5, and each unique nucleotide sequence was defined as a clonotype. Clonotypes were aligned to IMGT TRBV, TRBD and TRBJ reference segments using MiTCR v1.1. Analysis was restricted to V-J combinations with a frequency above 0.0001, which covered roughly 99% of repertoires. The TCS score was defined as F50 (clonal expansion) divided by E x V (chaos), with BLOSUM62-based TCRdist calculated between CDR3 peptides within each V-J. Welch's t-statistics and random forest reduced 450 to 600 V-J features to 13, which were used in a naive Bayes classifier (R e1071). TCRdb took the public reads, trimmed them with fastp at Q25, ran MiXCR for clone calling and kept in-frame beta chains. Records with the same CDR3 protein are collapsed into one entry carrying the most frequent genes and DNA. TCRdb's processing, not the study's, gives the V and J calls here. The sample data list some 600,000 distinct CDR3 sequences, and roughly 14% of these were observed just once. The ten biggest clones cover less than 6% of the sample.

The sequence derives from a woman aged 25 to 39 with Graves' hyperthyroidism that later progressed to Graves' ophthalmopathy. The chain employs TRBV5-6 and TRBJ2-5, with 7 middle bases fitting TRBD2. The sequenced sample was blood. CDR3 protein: CASSLVFGGSSYF. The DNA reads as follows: TGTGCCAGCAGCTTGGTTTTCGGCGGGAGCTCATACTTC.